The next 29 T cell receptor beta chains were all read from a single sample in a study of blood T cell repertoires in COVID-19 (dated by TCRdb to 2018 to 2020). The method behind the library was the immunoSEQ multiplex PCR assay. The immuneACCESS repertoire file appears here via TCRdb, limited to in-frame rearrangements. These files lack a portion of the clones; in checked studies, under half of the deficit traces to unresolved V genes, and the cause of the others is not known. Recorded for this sample are roughly 120,000 clones; roughly 90% of them occurred a single time. Of the sample, approximately 4.6% is held by the ten largest clones. Source material: peripheral blood. These receptors all come from a man aged 55 to 70 with COVID-19, enrolled during active disease.

The CDR3 loop reads CASSSMNTEAFF. CDR3 coding DNA: TGTGCCAGCAGTTCCATGAACACTGAAGCTTTCTTT. The V call is TRBV28, the J call TRBJ1-1; D remains ambiguous. V was pared by 4 bases and J by 0 bases, with 3 bases between. The CDR3 consists of 12 residues. The germline gives CDR1 MDHEN, CDR2 SYDVKM.

The chain joins TRBV11-3 to TRBJ2-1, with 8 bases matching TRBD1. Losses at the gene ends were 5 bases for V and 15 bases for J; bases not matched to a gene: 12. The CDR3 consists of 13 residues. The germline V gene encodes CDR1 SGHNT and CDR2 YENEEA. The CDR3 here is CASSPSTGQGGFF. DNA for the CDR3: TGTGCCAGCAGCCCCAGTACAGGACAGGGTGGGTTCTTC.

This chain connects TRBV2 to TRBJ2-7; TRBD1 aligns across 10 bases. CDR1 SNHLY and CDR2 FYNNEI come from the germline V gene. Trimming removed 6 bases from V and 2 bases from J; junction bases left unmatched: 10. This CDR3 has 16 amino acids. Here the CDR3 reads CASRARGQGIAYEQYF. The CDR3 nucleotides read TGTGCCAGCAGGGCAAGGGGACAGGGGATCGCCTACGAGCAGTACTTC.

The chain couples TRBV27 to TRBJ2-6; D remains unclear. CDR1 MNHEY and CDR2 SMNVEV come from the germline V gene (reference sequence). V shed 8 bases and J shed 7 bases, with 9 bases lying between them. The CDR3 has 12 amino acids. CDR3 region: CASGLRANVLTF. The DNA for the CDR3 is TGTGCCAGCGGCCTCCGAGCCAACGTCCTGACTTTC.

This clone was observed a single time. This chain's CDR3 is CATIADTQETQYF. In DNA form, the CDR3 reads TGTGCTACCATAGCGGACACCCAAGAGACCCAGTACTTC. This rearrangement joins TRBV12-5 to TRBJ2-5, with a weak D call TRBD2 (6 bases). CDR1 and CDR2 (germline): LGHNT, FRNRAP. The CDR3 is 13 residues long. V lost 10 bases and J 1 base, leaving 13 bases between the germline ends.

This clone was found a few times. V usage is TRBV3-1 (or the pseudogene TRBV3-2) and J usage is TRBJ2-4, with 10 bases aligning to TRBD1. Looked up from germline, CDR1 is LGHDT and CDR2 is YNNKEL (reference sequence). V shed 5 bases, J shed 5 bases, and the junction held 12 bases outside the gene matches. This CDR3 is 17 amino acids long. In nucleotides, the CDR3 is TGTGCCAGCAGCGAGCTGGGGACCGGGACAGGGGAAAACATTCAGTACTTC. Translation: CASSELGTGTGENIQYF.

The chain uses TRBV4-1 and TRBJ2-1, with D maybe TRBD1 (5 bases). There are 13 residues in the CDR3. Germline lookup yields CDR1 MGHRA and CDR2 YSYEKL. Between the trimmed V and J ends, which lost 3 bases and 7 bases, there was a span of 10 bases. CDR3 sequence (DNA): TGCGCCAGCAGCCAGACCAGGGTTAATGAGCAGTTCTTC. Translating it yields CASSQTRVNEQFF.

V and J are TRBV3-1 (or the pseudogene TRBV3-2) and TRBJ2-5, with 9 bases identical to TRBD1. V shed 5 bases, J shed 5 bases, and the junction held 12 bases outside the gene matches. CDR3 length equals 16 residues. Germline CDR1 and CDR2: LGHDT and YNNKEL (reference sequence). The CDR3 spells CASSKRGGQGMETQYF. CDR3 bases: TGTGCCAGCAGCAAAAGAGGGGGACAGGGCATGGAGACCCAGTACTTC.

This chain joins TRBV6-4 and TRBJ2-3, with D maybe TRBD1 (6 bases). The CDR3 runs 16 residues. Looked up from germline, CDR1 is MRHNA and CDR2 is SNTAGT. With 4 bases removed from V and 4 bases from J, the gap between germline ends came to 18 bases. This CDR3 is CASSVDPDRQPDTQYF. The CDR3 nucleotides read TGTGCCAGCAGTGTCGACCCTGACAGGCAACCAGATACGCAGTATTTT.

This chain links TRBV7-3 with TRBJ2-7; TRBD2 aligns across 10 bases. Germline loops: CDR1 SGHTA, CDR2 FQGTGA. This CDR3 is built from 15 residues. V lost 3 bases to trimming and J lost 5 bases; unmatched junction nucleotides: 7. The CDR3 loop reads CASSFLAGVGNEQYF. The CDR3 region has the DNA TGTGCCAGCAGCTTTCTAGCGGGAGTTGGCAACGAGCAGTACTTC.

This clone has only a few counts. The J gene is TRBJ2-1, the V gene TRBV5-1, with 11 bases identical to TRBD2. The V segment lost 6 bases and the J segment 7 bases; nucleotides outside the gene matches: 9. Germline values: CDR1 SGHRS, CDR2 YFSETQ. CDR3 length equals 15 residues. For the CDR3, the DNA is TGCGCCAGCAAACTACTAGCGGGAGTCGGTAATGAGCAGTTCTTC. Amino acid sequence: CASKLLAGVGNEQFF.

J is TRBJ2-5 and V is TRBV2; D might be TRBD2 (7 bases). Germline lookup yields CDR1 SNHLY and CDR2 FYNNEI. The germline V and J ends were trimmed by 7 bases and 5 bases, with 11 bases remaining between them. The CDR3 loop spans 12 amino acids. CDR3 bases: TGTGCCAGCATGGGGGGGCGGGAGACCCAGTACTTC. Its protein product is CASMGGRETQYF.

This clone is a singleton in its sample. The rearrangement joins TRBV7-9 to TRBJ1-1, with D maybe TRBD1 (5 bases). Per the germline V gene, CDR1 is SEHNR and CDR2 is FQNEAQ (reference sequence). V shed 1 base and J shed 5 bases, with 14 bases lying between them. There are 15 residues in the CDR3. The CDR3 sequence is CASSLGTLGGTEAFF. The CDR3 nucleotides are TGTGCCAGCAGCTTAGGGACACTCGGGGGAACTGAAGCTTTCTTT.

V and J are TRBV28 and TRBJ1-5, with D possibly TRBD1 on 6 matching bases. This CDR3 spans 11 amino acids. Per the germline V gene, CDR1 is MDHEN and CDR2 is SYDVKM. V was clipped by 8 bases and J by 4 bases, with 6 bases between them. Here the CDR3 DNA reads TGTGCCAGCGGGACAAATCAGCCCCAGCATTTT. Residues: CASGTNQPQHF.

This chain links TRBV27 with TRBJ2-1; 12 bases are shared with TRBD2. From germline, CDR1 is MNHEY and CDR2 SMNVEV (reference sequence). The CDR3 runs 18 residues. V was pared by 6 bases and J by 4 bases, with 13 bases of the junction left unmatched. CDR3 nucleotide sequence: TGTGCCAGCAGCGCGTTACCGGGACTAGCGGGTGTTTACAATGAGCAGTTCTTC. Translated, it gives CASSALPGLAGVYNEQFF.

The CDR3 here is CASSFGTGWNTQYF. The CDR3, as DNA: TGTGCCAGCAGCTTTGGGACAGGGTGGAATACGCAGTATTTT. The gene calls are TRBV5-6 and TRBJ2-3; 9 bases are shared with TRBD1. The CDR3 is 14 amino acids. Germline CDR1 SGHDT, CDR2 YYEEEE. V shed 2 bases, J shed 7 bases, and the junction held 5 bases outside the gene matches.

The J gene is TRBJ1-3, the V gene TRBV28, with a weak D call TRBD1 (6 bases). The ends were cut back, 6 bases at V and 0 bases at J, with 9 bases in the middle. The CDR3 is made up of 14 amino acids. In germline, CDR1 is MDHEN, CDR2 SYDVKM. This CDR3 is CASRDSSSGNTIYF. The CDR3 DNA follows: TGTGCCAGCAGGGACAGTTCCTCTGGAAACACCATATATTTT.

The chain joins TRBV2 to TRBJ2-7; TRBD2 aligns across 8 bases. Per germline, CDR1 SNHLY and CDR2 FYNNEI. Trimming at V came to 3 bases and at J to 4 bases, leaving 8 bases not matched to a gene. The CDR3 spans 15 residues. The CDR3 spells CASSEERELWYEQYF. The CDR3 bases are TGTGCCAGCAGTGAGGAGCGGGAGCTTTGGTACGAGCAGTACTTC.

This chain joins TRBV20-1 and TRBJ1-2; D may be TRBD1 (5 bases). CDR1 and CDR2 from the germline V gene are DFQATT and SNEGSKA (reference sequence). V dropped 3 bases and J dropped 3 bases, with 8 bases sitting between them. The CDR3 spans 12 residues. As DNA, the CDR3 is TGCAGTGCTAGTCCGGGGGACTATGGCTACACCTTC. It translates to CSASPGDYGYTF.

The gene calls are TRBV2 and TRBJ1-2, with D possibly being TRBD1 (6 bases). The CDR3 is 13 residues long. CDR1 and CDR2 (germline): SNHLY, FYNNEI. V was cut by 5 bases and J by 8 bases, with 15 bases left in between. CDR3 sequence: CASSPTGKEGYTF. The CDR3 DNA follows: TGTGCCAGCAGTCCCACAGGGAAGGAGGGCTACACCTTC.

V is TRBV5-1 and J is TRBJ2-7, with 8 bases fitting TRBD2. V was pared by 5 bases and J by 3 bases, with 10 bases of the junction left unmatched. Looked up from germline, CDR1 is SGHRS and CDR2 is YFSETQ. CDR3 length equals 15 residues. This chain's CDR3 is CASSPGGLAGYEQYF. The CDR3 bases are TGCGCCAGCAGTCCTGGGGGGCTAGCGGGCTACGAGCAGTACTTC.

The rearrangement joins TRBV28 to TRBJ2-1; a weak D match, TRBD1 (5 bases). V lost 4 bases and J 5 bases, leaving 6 bases between the germline ends. The germline V gene encodes CDR1 MDHEN and CDR2 SYDVKM. CDR3 length: 12 amino acids. CDR3 nucleotide sequence: TGTGCCAGCAGTTCGGACAACAATGAGCAGTTCTTC. This encodes CASSSDNNEQFF.

The chain couples TRBV5-1 to TRBJ2-2, with TRBD1 identical over 10 bases. The germline V gene has CDR1 SGHRS and CDR2 YFSETQ. This CDR3 spans 15 amino acids. Unmatched junction bases numbered 4, after V lost 4 bases and J lost 4 bases. DNA for the CDR3: TGCGCCAGCAGCCCCGGACAGGGGGGCACCGGGGAGCTGTTTTTT. Protein: CASSPGQGGTGELFF.

The chain carries TRBV6-1 and TRBJ2-5, with D unclear. V was clipped by 0 bases and J by 7 bases, with 9 bases between them. CDR3 length equals 13 residues. Germline V gene sequence: CDR1 MNHNS, CDR2 SASEGT. CDR3 DNA: TGTGCCAGCAGTGAAGCGGGTCTAGGGACCCAGTACTTC. This encodes CASSEAGLGTQYF.

This chain uses TRBV4-1 with TRBJ2-3; 7 nucleotides align to TRBD2. Germline CDR1 is MGHRA and CDR2 is YSYEKL. After removal of 1 base from V and 3 bases from J, the junction contained 4 bases not matched to a gene. The CDR3 runs 15 residues. The CDR3 is CASSQVGTTTDTQYF. CDR3 sequence (DNA): TGCGCCAGCAGCCAAGTGGGGACTACAACAGATACGCAGTATTTT.

The rearrangement links TRBV6-4 to TRBJ2-3; maybe TRBD1 (6 bases). The length of the CDR3 is 14 residues. V dropped 5 bases and J dropped 2 bases, with 11 bases sitting between them. The germline gives CDR1 MRHNA, CDR2 SNTAGT. The CDR3 region is CASSRDITTDTQYF. In DNA, the CDR3 is TGTGCCAGCAGTCGGGACATAACCACAGATACGCAGTATTTT.

V and J are TRBV10-1 and TRBJ2-1; tentative D call: TRBD2 (6 bases). This CDR3 contains 15 residues. The germline CDR1 and CDR2 sequences are WNHNN and SYGVQD (reference sequence). The V gene lost 6 bases and the J gene lost 1 base, with 13 bases spanning the gap. As DNA, the CDR3 is TGCGCCAGCAGAAGAAGGCGGGGTTCCTACAATGAGCAGTTCTTC. Amino acid sequence: CASRRRRGSYNEQFF.

The CDR3 reads CASSTNRGGKNIQYF. The CDR3 bases are TGTGCCAGCAGCACCAACAGGGGCGGCAAAAACATTCAGTACTTC. The chain recombines TRBV7-8 with TRBJ2-4; 7 bases line up with TRBD1. V lost 5 bases, J lost 3 bases, and 7 bases stayed unmatched. Germline V gene lookup returns CDR1 SGHVS and CDR2 FQNEAQ. This CDR3 comprises 15 residues.

The chain couples TRBV28 to TRBJ1-5; the D is unclear. The germline CDR1 and CDR2 sequences are MDHEN and SYDVKM. V dropped 6 bases and J dropped 0 bases, with 9 bases sitting between them. This CDR3 contains 14 residues. The CDR3 region has the DNA TGTGCCAGCAGCCTACGTATTAGCAATCAGCCCCAGCATTTT. Translated: CASSLRISNQPQHF.